Shown below are 2 T cell receptor beta chains from a single sample sequenced in a study of cytomegalovirus exposure and HLA in healthy donors. PCR involved 60 Vbeta and 13 Jbeta primers. Sequencing was performed with immunoSEQ multiplex PCR; in TCRdb, only in-frame clones are kept and a portion is missing. The sample carries roughly 180,000 clones, more than 65% recorded once. Sequencing was performed on PBMCs. The receptors derive from a girl aged 10 to 17 in good health and CMV-seropositive.

This clone was recorded only once. The chain combines TRBV5-1 with TRBJ2-7; 7 bases align to TRBD1. V gave up 5 bases and J gave up 2 bases; unmatched junction bases: 10. From germline, CDR1 is SGHRS and CDR2 YFSETQ. CDR3 length equals 15 residues. CDR3 protein: CASRRTGEKAYEQYF. The CDR3 DNA reads as TGCGCCAGCAGAAGAACAGGGGAGAAAGCCTACGAGCAGTACTTC.

This rearrangement joins TRBV18 to TRBJ2-5; 7 bases map to TRBD1. With V trimmed by 3 bases and J by 5 bases, 0 bases remained unmatched. Looked up from germline, CDR1 is KGHSH and CDR2 is LQKENI. CDR3 length: 12 residues. CDR3 sequence: CASSPDRETQYF. The CDR3 nucleotides are TGTGCCAGCTCACCGGACAGGGAGACCCAGTACTTC. Full variable domain (missing parts from reference TRBV18 and TRBJ2-5): NAGVMQNPRHLVRRRGQEARLRCSPMKGHSHVYWYRQLPEEGLKFMVYLQKENIIDESGMPKERFSAEFPKEGPSILRIQQVVRGDSAAYFCASSPDRETQYFGPGTRLLVL.